A single sample gave rise to the 3 T cell receptor beta chains below, sequenced in a study of CXCR3-negative and CXCR3-positive naive CD8 T cells. The libraries of TRB cDNA were prepared using 5' RACE with UMI labels. TCRdb reprocessed the 5' RACE reads; each CDR3 protein has one entry and no DNA is given. The sample table sets out over 35,000 distinct CDR3 sequences. Sequenced sample: memory CD8+ T cells from blood. The receptors were gathered from a human donor in good health. Some clones in this sample may be carry-over from other donors' samples.

This chain links TRBV20-1 with TRBJ2-5. This CDR3 region has 16 residues. Germline loops: CDR1 DFQATT, CDR2 SNEGSKA (reference sequence). CDR3 residues: CSARDLTSGDQETQYF.

The J gene is TRBJ2-7, the V gene TRBV6-2 or TRBV6-3; absent DNA, TCRdb's TRBD2 call cannot be checked. The CDR3 is made up of 18 amino acids. CDR1 is MNHEY and CDR2 is SVGEGT in the germline V gene. The CDR3 sequence is CASSELGLAGGHNYEQYF.

This chain joins TRBV6-2 or TRBV6-3 and TRBJ2-4; the TCRdb call, TRBD2, lacks DNA for checking. Germline assignment: CDR1 MNHEY and CDR2 SVGEGT. The CDR3 runs 13 residues. CDR3 residues: CASSRTLGDIQYF.